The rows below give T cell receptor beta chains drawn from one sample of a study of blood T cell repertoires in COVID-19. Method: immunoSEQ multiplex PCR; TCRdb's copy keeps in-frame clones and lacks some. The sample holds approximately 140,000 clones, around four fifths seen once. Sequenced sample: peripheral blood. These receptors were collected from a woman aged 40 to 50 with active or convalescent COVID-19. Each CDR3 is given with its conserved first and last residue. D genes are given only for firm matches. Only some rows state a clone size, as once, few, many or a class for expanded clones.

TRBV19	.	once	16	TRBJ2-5	CASSAGGGRGEETQYF	TGTGCCAGTAGTGCCGGGGGCGGGAGAGGGGAAGAGACCCAGTACTTC
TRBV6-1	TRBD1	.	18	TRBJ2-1	CASSEAPGQLISYNEQFF	TGTGCCAGCAGTGAAGCTCCGGGACAGCTGATTTCCTACAATGAGCAGTTCTTC
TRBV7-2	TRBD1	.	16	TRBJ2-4	CASSLARGRDKNIQYF	TGTGCCAGCAGCTTAGCCAGGGGGAGAGACAAAAACATTCAGTACTTC
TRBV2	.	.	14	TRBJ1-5	CASSDRRGNQPQHF	TGTGCCAGCAGTGACCGGCGGGGCAATCAGCCCCAGCATTTT
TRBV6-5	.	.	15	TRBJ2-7	CASRGNQGIAYEQYF	TGTGCCAGCAGGGGTAACCAGGGAATAGCCTACGAGCAGTACTTC
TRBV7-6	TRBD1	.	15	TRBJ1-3	CASSEGGQGWNTIYF	TGTGCCAGCAGCGAAGGGGGACAGGGTTGGAACACCATATATTTT
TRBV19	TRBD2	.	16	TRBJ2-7	CASSPGRTRSSYEQYF	TGTGCCAGTAGTCCCGGGAGGACTCGGAGCTCCTACGAGCAGTACTTC
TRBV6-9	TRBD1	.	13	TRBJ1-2	CASSYGQGAGYTF	TGTGCCAGCAGTTATGGGCAGGGGGCTGGCTACACCTTC
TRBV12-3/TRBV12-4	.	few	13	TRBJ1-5	CASSLQGNQPQHF	TGTGCCAGCAGTCTACAGGGCAATCAGCCCCAGCATTTT
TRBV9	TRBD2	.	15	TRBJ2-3	CASSPRTRGGDTQYF	TGTGCCAGCAGCCCGCGGACTAGGGGAGGGGATACGCAGTATTTT
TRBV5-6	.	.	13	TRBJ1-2	CASRKTDSYGYTF	TGTGCCAGCAGGAAGACAGACTCCTATGGCTACACCTTC
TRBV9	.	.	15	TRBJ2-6	CASSVVQGGANVLTF	TGTGCCAGCAGCGTAGTCCAGGGTGGGGCCAACGTCCTGACTTTC
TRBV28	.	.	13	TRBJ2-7	CASSLGPSYEQYF	TGTGCCAGCAGTTTAGGGCCGTCCTACGAGCAGTACTTC
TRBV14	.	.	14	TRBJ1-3	CASSLLSVGNTIYF	TGTGCCAGCAGCCTCCTCTCGGTTGGAAACACCATATATTTT
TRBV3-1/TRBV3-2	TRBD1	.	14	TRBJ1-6	CASRQTGVNSPLHF	TGTGCCAGCAGACAGACAGGGGTTAATTCACCCCTCCACTTT
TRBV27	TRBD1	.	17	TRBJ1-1	CASSDRGRIFRDTEAFF	TGTGCCAGCAGTGACAGGGGGCGAATATTTAGAGACACTGAAGCTTTCTTT
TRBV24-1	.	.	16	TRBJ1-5	CATSDRSGEINQPQHF	TGTGCCACCAGTGACCGCTCCGGAGAGATCAATCAGCCCCAGCATTTT
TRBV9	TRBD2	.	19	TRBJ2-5	CASSVAPSSPSGRTETQYF	TGTGCCAGCAGCGTAGCTCCGAGCTCACCTAGCGGGAGAACAGAGACCCAGTACTTC
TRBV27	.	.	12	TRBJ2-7	CASSLSLGEQYF	TGTGCCAGCAGTTTATCTCTCGGCGAGCAGTACTTC
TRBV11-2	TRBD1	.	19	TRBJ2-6	CASTLRGTGRLAGANVLTF	TGTGCCAGCACGCTCCGGGGGACAGGGAGGTTAGCGGGGGCCAACGTCCTGACTTTC
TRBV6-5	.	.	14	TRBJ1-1	CASSSGRMNTEAFF	TGTGCCAGCAGTTCAGGGCGTATGAACACTGAAGCTTTCTTT
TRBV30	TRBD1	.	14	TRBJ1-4	CAWSGQGIGEKLFF	TGTGCCTGGAGCGGACAGGGGATAGGTGAAAAACTGTTTTTT
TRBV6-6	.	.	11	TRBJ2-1	CATAFGNEQFF	TGTGCCACCGCGTTTGGCAATGAGCAGTTCTTC
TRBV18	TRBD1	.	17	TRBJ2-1	CASSPPGTGGSYNEQFF	TGTGCCAGCTCACCACCCGGGACAGGGGGCTCCTACAATGAGCAGTTCTTC
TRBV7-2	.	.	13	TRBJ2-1	CASSSQTDYEQFF	TGTGCCAGCAGCTCCCAGACTGACTACGAGCAGTTCTTC
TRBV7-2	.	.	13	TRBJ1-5	CASRREANQPQHF	TGTGCCAGCAGAAGGGAGGCTAATCAGCCCCAGCATTTT
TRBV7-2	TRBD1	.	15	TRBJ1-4	CASSLVGQPNEKLFF	TGTGCCAGCAGCTTAGTGGGACAGCCTAATGAAAAACTGTTTTTT
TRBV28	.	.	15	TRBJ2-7	CASSAPGRSSYEQYF	TGTGCCAGCAGCGCCCCGGGAAGGAGCTCCTACGAGCAGTACTTC
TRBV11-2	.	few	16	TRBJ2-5	CASSSPWTVYQETQYF	TGTGCCAGCAGCTCACCATGGACAGTGTACCAAGAGACCCAGTACTTC
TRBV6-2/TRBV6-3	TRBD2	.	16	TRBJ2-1	CASSSWTSGGYNEQFF	TGTGCCAGCAGTTCCTGGACTAGCGGCGGTTACAATGAGCAGTTCTTC
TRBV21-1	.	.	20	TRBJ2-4	CASSKRLRRTGGQAKNIQYF	TGTGCCAGCAGCAAAAGGCTCCGGAGGACAGGGGGCCAGGCGAAAAACATTCAGTACTTC
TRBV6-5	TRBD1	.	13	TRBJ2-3	CALGTGGLDTQYF	TGTGCCCTAGGGACAGGGGGCTTAGATACGCAGTATTTT
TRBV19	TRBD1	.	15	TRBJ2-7	CASRTTGTGGYEQYF	TGTGCCAGTAGGACTACGGGGACAGGGGGCTACGAGCAGTACTTC
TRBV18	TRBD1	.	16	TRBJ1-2	CASSPLGQGYSYGYTF	TGTGCCAGCTCACCCCTGGGACAGGGCTACAGCTATGGCTACACCTTC
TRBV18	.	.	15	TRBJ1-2	CASSPTGEGTRRYTF	TGTGCCAGCTCACCGACCGGGGAGGGAACTAGGCGATACACCTTC
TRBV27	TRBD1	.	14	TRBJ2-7	CASSMGQGSYEQYF	TGTGCCAGCAGTATGGGACAGGGGTCCTACGAGCAGTACTTC
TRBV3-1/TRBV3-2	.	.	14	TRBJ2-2	CASSQDRTRGELFF	TGTGCCAGCAGCCAAGATCGAACTCGGGGGGAGCTGTTTTTT
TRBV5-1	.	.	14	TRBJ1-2	CASSDTAGNYGYTF	TGCGCCAGCAGCGATACCGCAGGGAACTATGGCTACACCTTC
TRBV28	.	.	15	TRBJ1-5	CASRPQDRSNQPQHF	TGTGCCAGCAGGCCCCAGGACAGAAGCAATCAGCCCCAGCATTTT
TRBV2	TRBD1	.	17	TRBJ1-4	CASSAPLTGGGSEKLFF	TGTGCCAGCAGTGCCCCCTTGACAGGGGGCGGCAGCGAAAAACTGTTTTTT
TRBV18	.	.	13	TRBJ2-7	CASSRTSSYEQYF	TGTGCCAGCTCACGAACCAGCTCCTACGAGCAGTACTTC
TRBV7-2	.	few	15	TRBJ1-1	CASSLGLGRGTEAFF	TGTGCCAGCAGCTTAGGTTTGGGCAGGGGCACTGAAGCTTTCTTT
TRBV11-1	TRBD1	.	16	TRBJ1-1	CASKIVGTGGSGEAFF	TGTGCCAGCAAAATAGTTGGGACAGGGGGGTCCGGTGAAGCTTTCTTT
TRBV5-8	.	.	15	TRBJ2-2	CASLTTSRGTGELFF	TGTGCCAGCTTAACGACTAGCAGGGGCACCGGGGAGCTGTTTTTT
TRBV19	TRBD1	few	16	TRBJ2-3	CASSIGTGGAGDTQYF	TGTGCCAGTAGTATCGGGACAGGGGGCGCGGGAGATACGCAGTATTTT
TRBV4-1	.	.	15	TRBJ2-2	CASSQDFAYAGELFF	TGCGCCAGCAGCCAAGATTTCGCCTACGCCGGGGAGCTGTTTTTT
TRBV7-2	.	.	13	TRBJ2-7	CASRGVPGGEQYF	TGTGCCAGCCGAGGTGTCCCTGGGGGGGAGCAGTACTTC
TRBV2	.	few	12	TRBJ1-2	CASRGDLYGYTF	TGTGCCAGCAGGGGCGATCTCTATGGCTACACCTTC
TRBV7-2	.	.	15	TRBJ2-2	CASSLGGTNTGELFF	TGTGCCAGCAGCTTAGGCGGAACTAACACCGGGGAGCTGTTTTTT
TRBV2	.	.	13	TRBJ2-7	CASRTDNIREQYF	TGTGCCAGCAGGACGGACAATATCCGCGAGCAGTACTTC
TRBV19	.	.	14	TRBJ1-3	CASSITGPGNTIYF	TGTGCCAGTAGTATAACAGGGCCTGGAAACACCATATATTTT
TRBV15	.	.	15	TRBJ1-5	CATSRDVRGYQPQHF	TGTGCCACCAGCAGAGATGTGAGGGGGTATCAGCCCCAGCATTTT
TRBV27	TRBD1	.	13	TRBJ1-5	CASRATGNQPQHF	TGTGCCAGCCGCGCGACAGGGAATCAGCCCCAGCATTTT
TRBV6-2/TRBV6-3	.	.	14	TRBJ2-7	CASSPAGVRYEQYF	TGTGCCAGCAGCCCCGCCGGGGTTCGGTACGAGCAGTACTTC
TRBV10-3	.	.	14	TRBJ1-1	CAISESGERTEAFF	TGTGCCATCAGTGAGTCCGGGGAGAGGACTGAAGCTTTCTTT
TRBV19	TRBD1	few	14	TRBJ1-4	CASSSRDRNEKLFF	TGTGCCAGTAGCAGCCGGGACAGAAATGAAAAACTGTTTTTT
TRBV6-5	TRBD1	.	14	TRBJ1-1	CASSDNWDSREAFF	TGTGCCAGCAGCGATAACTGGGACAGTCGGGAAGCTTTCTTT